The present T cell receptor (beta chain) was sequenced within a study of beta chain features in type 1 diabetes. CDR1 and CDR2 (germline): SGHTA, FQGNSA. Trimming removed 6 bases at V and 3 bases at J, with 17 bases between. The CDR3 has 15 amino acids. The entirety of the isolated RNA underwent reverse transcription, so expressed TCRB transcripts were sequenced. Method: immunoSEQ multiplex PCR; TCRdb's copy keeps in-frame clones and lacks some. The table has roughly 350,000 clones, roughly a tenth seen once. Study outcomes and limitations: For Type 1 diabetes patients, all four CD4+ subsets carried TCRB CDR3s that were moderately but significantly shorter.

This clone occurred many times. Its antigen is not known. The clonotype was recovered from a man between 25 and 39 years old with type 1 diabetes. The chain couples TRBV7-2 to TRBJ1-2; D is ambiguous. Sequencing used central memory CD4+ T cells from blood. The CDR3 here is CASSLGRLEDYGYTF. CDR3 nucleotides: TGTGCCAGCAGTCTAGGACGCCTGGAGGACTATGGCTACACCTTC.